The 13 T cell receptor beta chains reported below all come from one sample, sequenced in a study of Ad26.COV2.S vaccination and SARS-CoV-2 variants. The protocol was immunoSEQ multiplex PCR, while the TCRdb copy is restricted to in-frame clones and leaves out a portion. Here the sample spans roughly 410,000 clones, under 90% being singletons. Treatment of the sample: about 20 received Ad26.COV2.S at low or high dose, single or two shots; 5 received placebo; per-sample allocation not given. Sampling took place 63 days after the first vaccine or placebo injection. The sequencing used peripheral blood, collected in a trial of Ad26.COV2.S vaccine versus placebo. These receptors all come from a person between 18 and 65 years old who received the Ad26.COV2.S COVID-19 vaccine or a placebo.

The rearrangement uses TRBV5-5 and TRBJ2-1; 8 bases agree with TRBD2. Losses at the gene ends were 0 bases for V and 3 bases for J; bases not matched to a gene: 5. From germline, CDR1 is SGHKS and CDR2 YYEKEE (reference sequence). This CDR3 is built from 16 residues. The CDR3 DNA sequence: TGTGCCAGCAGCTTGGCCGGGCTAGCGGGCTACAATGAGCAGTTCTTC. Residues: CASSLAGLAGYNEQFF.

The rearrangement joins TRBV13 to TRBJ1-1, with unresolved D. Trimming removed 2 bases at V and 4 bases at J, with 5 bases between. Per germline, CDR1 PRHDT and CDR2 FYEKMQ (reference sequence). The CDR3 totals 12 residues. The CDR3 here is CASSLYSTEAFF. CDR3 nucleotides: TGTGCCAGCAGCTTATACTCCACTGAAGCTTTCTTT.

This clone showed up just a few times. V is TRBV7-9 and J is TRBJ1-4; D uncertain. The CDR3 consists of 13 residues. V dropped 4 bases and J dropped 5 bases, with 8 bases sitting between them. CDR1 and CDR2 (germline): SEHNR, FQNEAQ (reference sequence). Written as DNA, the CDR3 is TGTGCCAGCAGCTACCGGGAAAATGAAAAACTGTTTTTT. This codes for CASSYRENEKLFF.

V gene TRBV7-3 combines with J gene TRBJ2-1; 11 nucleotides match TRBD1. With V trimmed by 1 base and J by 7 bases, 9 bases remained unmatched. The CDR3 has 17 residues. The germline gives CDR1 SGHTA, CDR2 FQGTGA. CDR3 sequence reads: CASSLNSPGTGGNEQFF. The DNA of the CDR3 is TGTGCCAGCAGCTTAAATTCCCCTGGGACAGGGGGGAATGAGCAGTTCTTC.

The chain couples TRBV12-3 or TRBV12-4 to TRBJ1-1, with TRBD1 identical over 10 bases. Trimming took 5 bases from V and 11 from J; bases not matched to a gene: 8. This CDR3 spans 13 amino acids. CDR3 DNA sequence: TGTGCCAGCAGTAACCGACAGGGGGCTGGGGCTTTCTTT. This sequence encodes CASSNRQGAGAFF.

This clone was seen more than once but under ten times. The chain couples TRBV28 to TRBJ1-1; D ambiguous. V lost 6 bases and J lost 7, with 9 bases in between. CDR3 length: 11 amino acids. Germline assignment: CDR1 MDHEN and CDR2 SYDVKM. The CDR3 sequence is CASRVLGEAFF. CDR3 DNA sequence: TGTGCCAGCAGGGTACTGGGTGAAGCTTTCTTT.

The chain is built from TRBV29-1 and TRBJ1-2, with D uncertain. The germline gives CDR1 SQVTM, CDR2 ANQGSEA. This CDR3 contains 11 residues. The V end was cut by 4 bases, the J end by 8 bases, with 11 bases between. The CDR3 nucleotides are TGCAGCGTTGGGCGACATAAAGGCTACACCTTC. The encoded protein is CSVGRHKGYTF.

The chain combines TRBV7-3 with TRBJ2-7; 13 bases map to TRBD2. There are 14 residues in the CDR3. The trim removed 10 bases at V and 3 bases at J, leaving 6 bases unmatched. The germline CDR1 and CDR2 sequences are SGHTA and FQGTGA. The CDR3 nucleotides are TGTGCCACCAGGACTAGCGGGAGAAACTACGAGCAGTACTTC. Translated, it gives CATRTSGRNYEQYF.

A note on this clone: The junction departs from the called germline gene at one end, perhaps through a read error. This sample also contains other DNA sequences that code for the same CDR3. The chain combines TRBV6-1 with TRBJ2-1; D not certain. CDR3 size: 14 residues. Per the germline V gene, CDR1 is MNHNS and CDR2 is SASEGT. The CDR3 sequence: CASSEGASYNEQFF. CDR3 nucleotide sequence: TGTGCCAGCAGTGAAGGGGCCTCCTACAATGAGCAATTCTTC.

V and J are TRBV2 and TRBJ1-2, with TRBD1 identical over 8 bases. CDR1 is SNHLY, CDR2 FYNNEI, per germline. This CDR3 has 14 residues. V shed 7 bases and J 8 bases; nucleotides not matched to a gene: 12. The CDR3 sequence is CASTTFPTGVGYTF. The CDR3 region has the DNA TGTGCCAGCACCACTTTTCCGACAGGGGTCGGCTACACCTTC.

This clone has a handful of counts. The rearrangement joins TRBV9 to TRBJ2-3; D unresolved. This CDR3 spans 12 amino acids. The germline V gene encodes CDR1 SGDLS and CDR2 YYNGEE. V lost 1 base and J 2 bases, leaving 2 bases between the germline ends. The CDR3 sequence is CASSVNTDTQYF. The CDR3 DNA is TGTGCCAGCAGCGTAAACACAGATACGCAGTATTTT.

The J gene is TRBJ2-1, the V gene TRBV14; D remains unclear. The CDR3 totals 14 residues. V was cut by 2 bases and J by 0 bases, with 5 bases left in between. Per germline, CDR1 SGHDN and CDR2 FVKESK. CDR3 protein: CASSQQISYNEQFF. DNA of the CDR3: TGTGCCAGCAGCCAACAAATCTCCTACAATGAGCAGTTCTTC.

This sequence joins TRBV6-5 and TRBJ1-1, with 9 positions matching TRBD1. The germline CDR1 and CDR2 sequences are MNHEY and SVGAGI. The CDR3 is made up of 14 amino acids. The trim removed 2 bases at V and 10 bases at J, leaving 8 bases unmatched. CDR3 region: CASSYGGQGAGAFF. The CDR3 region has the DNA TGTGCCAGCAGTTACGGGGGACAGGGCGCGGGAGCTTTCTTT.